This TCR beta chain was sequenced during a study of blood T cell repertoires in COVID-19. Overall study: Acute and convalescent COVID-19 samples came from the United States, Italy and Spain. Sources were T cells, B-cell-depleted T cells, or PBMCs; the material itself was cDNA or gDNA.

In the study's own analysis: Cell counts per sample came from amplifying reference gene primers. TCRdb keeps only in-frame clones here, not all; method: immunoSEQ multiplex PCR. That table is the source of V, J and clone size, and D and trimming were worked out from the DNA. The sample holds about 150,000 clones, 70% to 90% seen once. CDR3 size: 18 residues. The V and J ends lost 1 base and 6 bases, in that order; junction bases with no gene match: 13. Germline V gene sequence: CDR1 MGHRA, CDR2 YSYEKL. The sequenced material came from peripheral blood. The clonotype was recovered from a human donor in a cohort sampled during active COVID-19. V is TRBV4-1 and J is TRBJ2-3; 10 bases align to TRBD2. The CDR3: CASSQASSSGRNEDTQYF. CDR3 DNA: TGCGCCAGCAGCCAAGCTTCGTCTAGCGGGAGAAATGAGGATACGCAGTATTTT.